This TCR beta chain came from a study of T cells after yellow fever vaccination. Study details: When fractions had low cell numbers, they were prepared with SMART-Seq v4 Ultra Low Input. Study conclusions and caveats: Secondary responses were weaker yet peaked faster, day 5 versus 15.

With V trimmed by 3 bases and J by 8 bases, 7 bases remained unmatched. Germline CDR1 is LGHNA and CDR2 is YNFKEQ. The CDR3 runs 15 residues. TCRdb re-derived calls from the 5' RACE reads in MiXCR, one entry per CDR3 protein. The profile shows just under 600,000 distinct CDR3 sequences, about 13% of them singletons. Comments on this clonotype: Its specificity is unknown.

Sample: PBMCs, taken on the day of the yellow fever booster vaccination. The rearrangement joins TRBV4-2 to TRBJ1-4; TRBD1 matches 9 bases. This TCR was sampled from a man aged 30 to 45 who received the YFV17D yellow fever vaccine. CDR3 DNA sequence: TGTGCCAGCAGCCATCCGGGACAGGGTAGGGAAAAACTGTTTTTT. Amino acid sequence: CASSHPGQGREKLFF.